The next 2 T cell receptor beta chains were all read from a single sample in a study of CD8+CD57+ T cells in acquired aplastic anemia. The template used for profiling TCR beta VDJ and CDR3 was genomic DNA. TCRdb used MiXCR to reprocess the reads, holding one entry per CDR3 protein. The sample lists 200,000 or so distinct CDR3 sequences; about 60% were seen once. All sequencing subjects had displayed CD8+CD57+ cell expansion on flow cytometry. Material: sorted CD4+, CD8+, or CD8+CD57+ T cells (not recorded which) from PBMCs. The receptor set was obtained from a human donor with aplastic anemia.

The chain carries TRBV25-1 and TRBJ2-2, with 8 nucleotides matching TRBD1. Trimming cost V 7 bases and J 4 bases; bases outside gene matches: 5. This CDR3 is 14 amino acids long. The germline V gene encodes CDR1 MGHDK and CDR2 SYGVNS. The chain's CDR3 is CASMDRVATGELFF. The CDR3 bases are TGTGCCAGCATGGACAGGGTAGCCACCGGGGAGCTGTTTTTT.

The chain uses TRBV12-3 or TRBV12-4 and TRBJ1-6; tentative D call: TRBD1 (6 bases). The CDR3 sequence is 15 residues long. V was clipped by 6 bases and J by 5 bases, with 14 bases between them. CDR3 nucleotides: TGTGCCAGCAGGGTGGGACACGGCAATAATTCACCCCTCCACTTT. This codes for CASRVGHGNNSPLHF.